This TCR beta chain emerged from a study of blood T cells in healthy people across ages. Findings and caveats of the study: Changes in expanded clonotypes were possibly confounded, as the CMV status of donors was unknown.

Using a J-beta primer mix together with a sample-barcoded 5' primer, a second PCR was run for 7 to 11 cycles. TCRdb re-called the 5' RACE reads with MiXCR, one entry per CDR3 protein. The sample lists 550,000 to 700,000 distinct CDR3 sequences, roughly a quarter occurring once. V shed 5 bases and J 6 bases; nucleotides not matched to a gene: 6. CDR3 size: 15 residues. Germline lookup yields CDR1 SGHTA and CDR2 FQGNSA. Comment on this clonotype: Its antigen is unidentified.

The sequence derives from a woman in her seventies in good health. Sequencing was performed on blood. The rearrangement joins TRBV7-2 to TRBJ2-1; 11 bases map to TRBD2. This CDR3 reads CASSEGTSGTNEQFF. In nucleotides, the CDR3 is TGTGCCAGCAGCGAGGGGACTAGCGGCACCAATGAGCAGTTCTTC.